Below, 5 T cell receptor beta chains from the same sample are listed, as sequenced in a study of cytomegalovirus exposure and HLA in healthy donors. A multiplex PCR was run with 60 Vbeta primers and 13 Jbeta primers. The repertoire was sequenced with immunoSEQ multiplex PCR; TCRdb's copy has only in-frame clones and lacks some. Across 150,000 or so clones, the top ten clones capture about 1.7% of the sample. Sequencing was carried out using PBMCs. Receptors originate from a man between 18 and 35 years old in good health and CMV-seronegative.

This rearrangement joins TRBV10-3 to TRBJ2-1; TRBD1 matches 7 bases. The CDR3 is 15 amino acids. Trimming took 5 bases from V and 5 from J; bases not matched to a gene: 9. Per germline, CDR1 ENHRY and CDR2 SYGVKD. The CDR3 loop reads CAISTIGTANNEQFF. The CDR3 DNA sequence: TGTGCCATCAGTACGATCGGGACAGCTAACAATGAGCAGTTCTTC.

The genes are TRBV16 and TRBJ1-5; 12 positions match TRBD1. V dropped 4 bases and J dropped 5; count of bases not matched to a gene: 6. The CDR3 sequence is 16 residues long. CDR1 KGHSY and CDR2 FQNENV come from the germline V gene. As DNA, the CDR3 is TGTGCCAGCAGCCGTTCCGGGACAGGGGGCCATCAGCCCCAGCATTTT. This encodes CASSRSGTGGHQPQHF.

This sequence joins TRBV4-3 and TRBJ2-7; 7 bases map to TRBD1. The CDR3 is made up of 15 amino acids. Germline lookup yields CDR1 LGHNA and CDR2 YSLEER. V shed 3 bases, J shed 3 bases, and the junction held 8 bases outside the gene matches. The CDR3 region is CASSQRTGAFYEQYF. DNA of the CDR3: TGCGCCAGCAGCCAGAGGACAGGAGCCTTCTACGAGCAGTACTTC.

The V and J genes are TRBV13 and TRBJ2-1; D might be TRBD2 (5 bases). Germline loops: CDR1 PRHDT, CDR2 FYEKMQ (reference sequence). The length of the CDR3 is 19 residues. Trimming cost V 5 bases and J 4 bases, with 27 bases left between them. In DNA, the CDR3 is TGTGCCAGCAGCGCGACACGCCGGACTCAGAATAAATTTTACAATGAGCAGTTCTTC. This gives the protein CASSATRRTQNKFYNEQFF.

The chain recombines TRBV11-1 with TRBJ2-2, with 9 bases lining up with TRBD1. V lost 7 bases, J lost 6 bases, and 6 bases stayed unmatched. CDR1 and CDR2 (germline): SGHAT, FQDESV (reference sequence). The CDR3 length is 14 residues. The CDR3 DNA follows: TGTGCCAGCACGGGACAGGGCTTCTCCGGGGAGCTGTTTTTT. This sequence encodes CASTGQGFSGELFF.